Below, 9 T cell receptor beta chains from the same sample are listed, as sequenced in a study of T cell responses to AZD1222 COVID-19 vaccine. Generated by immunoSEQ multiplex PCR, the TCRdb table keeps only in-frame clones and is missing some. In the table there are roughly 120,000 clones, around 87% of which are singletons. The sequenced sample was peripheral blood, obtained on day 0 of AZD1222 vaccination. The receptors shown here come from an adult in good health.

The chain recombines TRBV9 with TRBJ2-3; the D gene is possibly TRBD1 (8 bases). V was pared by 4 bases and J by 2 bases, with 17 bases between. The CDR3 runs 16 residues. CDR1 SGDLS and CDR2 YYNGEE come from the germline V gene. The CDR3 reads CASSLQGGPFTDTQYF. CDR3 DNA: TGTGCCAGCAGCCTACAGGGGGGGCCCTTCACAGATACGCAGTATTTT. The variable domain in full, with the rest retrieved from reference TRBV9 and TRBJ2-3, is DSGVTQTPKHLITATGQRVTLRCSPRSGDLSVYWYQQSLDQGLQFLIQYYNGEERAKGNILERFSAQQFPDLHSELNLSSLELGDSALYFCASSLQGGPFTDTQYFGPGTRLTVL.

The chain combines TRBV7-2 with TRBJ1-6; D call uncertain. The CDR3 runs 12 residues. The V and J ends lost 5 bases and 9 bases respectively, with 8 bases between them. Per the germline V gene, CDR1 is SGHTA and CDR2 is FQGNSA. CDR3 region: CASSPISSPLHF. The CDR3 region has the DNA TGTGCCAGCAGCCCAATTAGTTCACCCCTCCACTTT. Together with reference TRBV7-2 and TRBJ1-6, the CDR3 gives the full variable domain: GAGVSQSPSNKVTEKGKDVELRCDPISGHTALYWYRQSLGQGLEFLIYFQGNSAPDKSGLPSDRFSAERTGGSVSTLTIQRTQQEDSAVYLCASSPISSPLHFGNGTRLTVT.

V is TRBV2 and J is TRBJ2-3; D tentatively fits TRBD1 or TRBD2 (5 bases each). Germline CDR1 and CDR2: SNHLY and FYNNEI. The germline V and J ends were trimmed by 9 bases and 3 bases, with 10 bases remaining between them. There are 12 residues in the CDR3. The CDR3 reads CARSEGTDTQYF. CDR3 coding DNA: TGTGCCAGGTCCGAGGGGACAGATACGCAGTATTTT.

This chain uses TRBV5-1 with TRBJ1-1, with D unclear. The CDR3 sequence is 13 residues long. Deletions cut 5 bases from V and 2 bases from J, with 10 bases between. Germline lookup yields CDR1 SGHRS and CDR2 YFSETQ. Here the CDR3 reads CASRGQLNTEAFF. The CDR3 nucleotides are TGCGCCAGCAGGGGCCAACTAAACACTGAAGCTTTCTTT.

The chain uses TRBV5-4 and TRBJ2-3, with D possibly being TRBD2 (6 bases). CDR3 size: 15 residues. The germline V and J ends were trimmed by 4 bases and 2 bases, with 14 bases remaining between them. From germline, CDR1 is SGHNT and CDR2 YYREEE (reference sequence). CDR3 bases: TGTGCCAGCAGCCGCCCCGGGGGATCCACAGATACGCAGTATTTT. Its translation is CASSRPGGSTDTQYF.

The gene calls are TRBV4-2 and TRBJ2-1; D may be TRBD1 (6 bases). Germline loops: CDR1 LGHNA, CDR2 YNFKEQ. V was shortened by 4 bases and J by 12 bases, with 28 bases between the two germline ends. The length of the CDR3 is 17 residues. The CDR3 coding sequence is TGTGCCAGCAGCCTGGCGGATGGGACAAGGACCGTAGGGGGGCAGTTCTTC. Its translation: CASSLADGTRTVGGQFF.

The V call is TRBV10-3, the J call TRBJ2-1, with D possibly being TRBD1 or TRBD2 (5 bases each). Germline assignment: CDR1 ENHRY and CDR2 SYGVKD. The CDR3 covers 14 residues. Trimming shortened V by 8 bases and J by 6 bases, and 17 bases separated the two germline ends. Written as DNA, the CDR3 is TGTGCCATCCGGGGACCCGACCAGGGCAATGAGCAGTTCTTC. Protein product: CAIRGPDQGNEQFF.

This clone appeared a single time. The J gene is TRBJ2-7, the V gene TRBV2; weak D call: TRBD2 (6 bases). V was trimmed by 0 bases and J by 0 bases, leaving 12 bases between them. CDR3 length equals 16 residues. Germline V gene lookup returns CDR1 SNHLY and CDR2 FYNNEI. Here the CDR3 DNA reads TGTGCCAGCAGTGAAGCGGGACTCCCGAGCTCCTACGAGCAGTACTTC. Translated: CASSEAGLPSSYEQYF.

The chain couples TRBV6-1 to TRBJ2-1, with a weak D call TRBD2 (6 bases). Germline CDR1 and CDR2: MNHNS and SASEGT. The CDR3 sequence is 15 residues long. V was cut by 2 bases and J by 2 bases, with 10 bases left in between. CDR3 nucleotide sequence: TGTGCCAGCAGTGAACGGAGGGTCGCCTACAATGAGCAGTTCTTC. It is translated as CASSERRVAYNEQFF.